The 5 T cell receptor beta chains in this list originate from one sample, sequenced in a study of blood T cell repertoires in COVID-19. Data came from immunoSEQ multiplex PCR; TCRdb stores just in-frame clones and leaves some out. The sample contains under 250,000 clones, roughly 83% of which appear only once. The source material was peripheral blood. The receptors stem from a man aged 35 to 55 with acute or convalescent COVID-19.

The CDR3, as DNA: TGCAGTGAAAGGACAGTTTATGGCTACACCTTC. It translates to CSERTVYGYTF. The J gene is TRBJ1-2, the V gene TRBV20-1; tentative D call: TRBD1 (6 bases). This CDR3 region has 11 residues. CDR1 and CDR2 from the germline V gene are DFQATT and SNEGSKA (reference sequence). Trimming took off 7 bases at V and 5 bases at J, with 11 bases between the two ends.

This clone has a handful of counts. Other nucleotide sequences in the sample specify the same CDR3. The chain carries TRBV6-5 and TRBJ1-2, with no clear D. The V gene's germline CDR1 is MNHEY and CDR2 SVGAGI. The CDR3 totals 12 residues. The V end lost 0 bases, the J end lost 8 bases, and 7 bases lay between the germline ends. The CDR3 region is CASSYSGGGYTF. The CDR3 DNA follows: TGTGCCAGCAGTTACTCGGGAGGAGGCTACACCTTC.

The chain uses TRBV5-1 and TRBJ1-1, with D perhaps matching TRBD1 (5 bases). This CDR3 has 13 residues. The germline V gene has CDR1 SGHRS and CDR2 YFSETQ. Trimming took 5 bases from V and 0 from J, leaving 8 bases between them. The CDR3 here is CASRTTVNTEAFF. CDR3 in DNA: TGCGCCAGCAGAACGACAGTGAACACTGAAGCTTTCTTT.

CDR3 in amino acids: CATSRGTGDTQYF. The CDR3 DNA reads TGTGCCACCAGCAGAGGAACCGGGGATACGCAGTATTTT. This sequence joins TRBV15 and TRBJ2-3; no clear D gene. The CDR3 contains 13 residues. V was pared by 1 base and J by 6 bases, with 8 bases between. From germline, CDR1 is LNHNV and CDR2 YYDKDF (reference sequence). The full variable domain, with the rest looked up from reference TRBV15 and TRBJ2-3, is DAMVIQNPRYQVTQFGKPVTLSCSQTLNHNVMYWYQQKSSQAPKLLFHYYDKDFNNEADTPDNFQSRRPNTSFCFLDIRSPGLGDTAMYLCATSRGTGDTQYFGPGTRLTVL.

This clone occurred a few times. The chain has TRBV27 and TRBJ2-3; 8 nucleotides agree with TRBD1. Looked up from germline, CDR1 is MNHEY and CDR2 is SMNVEV (reference sequence). J was trimmed by 0 bases and V by 6 bases; bases with no gene match: 5. The CDR3 spans 15 residues. The CDR3 sequence is CASRPGQGSTDTQYF. Written as DNA, the CDR3 is TGTGCCAGCAGACCCGGACAGGGAAGCACAGATACGCAGTATTTT.